Listed below are T cell receptor beta chains from one sample, sequenced in a study of cytomegalovirus exposure and HLA in healthy donors. Produced via immunoSEQ multiplex PCR; TCRdb's table is partial and in-frame only. Among roughly 140,000 clones, 65% to 85% were seen once, and the ten largest hold around 6.7%. Sequencing input: PBMCs. The receptors derive from a woman aged 40 to 50 in good health and CMV-seropositive. Each CDR3 is given with its conserved first and last residue. Fields, in order: CDR3 length, V gene, D gene, J gene, clone size, CDR3 DNA, CDR3 protein. The D gene is left open where the match is weak. The listing skips clone size in some rows; elsewhere it reads once, few, many or a size class.

length: 13
V: TRBV4-1
D: -
J: TRBJ2-2
size: -
DNA: TGCGCCAGCAGCCAAGACGGGACCGGGGAGCTGTTTTTT
CDR3: CASSQDGTGELFF

length: 14
V: TRBV28
D: TRBD1
J: TRBJ1-6
size: -
DNA: TGTGCCAGCAGGCGGGGACAGGGGAATTCACCCCTCCACTTT
CDR3: CASRRGQGNSPLHF

length: 15
V: TRBV6-6
D: TRBD1
J: TRBJ2-7
size: -
DNA: TGTGCCAGCAGCCCCAGACAGGGGGCGGCTTACGAGCAGTACTTC
CDR3: CASSPRQGAAYEQYF

length: 15
V: TRBV11-2
D: TRBD2
J: TRBJ2-3
size: -
DNA: TGTGCCAGCAGCCCGGGACTAGCGAGCACAGATACGCAGTATTTT
CDR3: CASSPGLASTDTQYF

length: 15
V: TRBV4-1
D: TRBD1
J: TRBJ2-1
size: -
DNA: TGCGCCAGCAGCCAAGGGACAGGGGTATCGGAGAGAAAGTTCTTC
CDR3: CASSQGTGVSERKFF

length: 16
V: TRBV2
D: -
J: TRBJ2-7
size: -
DNA: TGTGCCAGCAGTGAAGGGGGTAACAGGGAACCCTACGAGCAGTACTTC
CDR3: CASSEGGNREPYEQYF

length: 14
V: TRBV5-6
D: -
J: TRBJ1-1
size: -
DNA: TGTGCCAGCAGCTTACTCGGGATGAACACTGAAGCTTTCTTT
CDR3: CASSLLGMNTEAFF

length: 17
V: TRBV2
D: -
J: TRBJ2-6
size: -
DNA: TGTGCCAGCAGTTCACAGGGTCTAGGATTTGGGGCCAACGTCCTGACTTTC
CDR3: CASSSQGLGFGANVLTF

length: 14
V: TRBV27
D: -
J: TRBJ2-3
size: -
DNA: TGTGCCACCGCGGTGGCAACTAGCACAGATACGCAGTATTTT
CDR3: CATAVATSTDTQYF

length: 10
V: TRBV2
D: -
J: TRBJ2-7
size: -
DNA: TGTGCCAGCAGTGGGGAGGACGTGAACTTC
CDR3: CASSGEDVNF

length: 19
V: TRBV14
D: TRBD2
J: TRBJ2-6
size: few
DNA: TGTGCCAGCAGCCAAGATACGGGTCGAGCGGGGGCAGGGGCCAACGTCCTGACTTTC
CDR3: CASSQDTGRAGAGANVLTF

length: 14
V: TRBV6-1
D: -
J: TRBJ2-1
size: -
DNA: TGTGCCAGCAGCGAACAAGAGGGATACAATGAGCAGTTCTTC
CDR3: CASSEQEGYNEQFF

length: 14
V: TRBV5-1
D: TRBD1
J: TRBJ1-1
size: few
DNA: TGCGCCAGCAGCTTGGGCACAGGGGAGACTGAAGCTTTCTTT
CDR3: CASSLGTGETEAFF

length: 13
V: TRBV30
D: -
J: TRBJ1-5
size: few
DNA: TGTGCCTGGAGTCCGGAAGAGGTTGCGCCCCAGCATTTT
CDR3: CAWSPEEVAPQHF

length: 14
V: TRBV19
D: TRBD1
J: TRBJ1-1
size: -
DNA: TGTGCCAGTAGCCTGACAGGGATGGACACTGAAGCTTTCTTT
CDR3: CASSLTGMDTEAFF

length: 17
V: TRBV29-1
D: -
J: TRBJ2-3
size: -
DNA: TGCAGCGTTAAAGTTCCGGGACACGTACCGTACACAGATACGCAGTATTTT
CDR3: CSVKVPGHVPYTDTQYF

length: 14
V: TRBV5-1
D: TRBD2
J: TRBJ2-3
size: few
DNA: TGCGCCAGCAGCTGGGCGGGGGAAAAGGATACGCAGTATTTT
CDR3: CASSWAGEKDTQYF

length: 15
V: TRBV5-1
D: -
J: TRBJ2-7
size: -
DNA: TGCGCCAGCAGCTTGGCCGAAGGGGCCTCCTACGAGCAGTACTTC
CDR3: CASSLAEGASYEQYF

length: 14
V: TRBV5-4
D: -
J: TRBJ2-2
size: -
DNA: TGTGCCAGCAGCTTCTCCCGGACTTCCGGGGAGCTGTTTTTT
CDR3: CASSFSRTSGELFF

length: 18
V: TRBV7-9
D: TRBD2
J: TRBJ2-5
size: -
DNA: TGTGCCAGCAGCTTTTCACCCGGGACTAGCGGGTCACAAGAGACCCAGTACTTC
CDR3: CASSFSPGTSGSQETQYF

length: 16
V: TRBV6-6
D: -
J: TRBJ1-1
size: -
DNA: TGTGCCAGCAGTTCGGGGGGGAGGGGAAGAGCCACTGAAGCTTTCTTT
CDR3: CASSSGGRGRATEAFF

length: 14
V: TRBV5-1
D: -
J: TRBJ2-3
size: -
DNA: TGCGCCAGCAGCTTGACCCGGAGAACAGATACGCAGTATTTT
CDR3: CASSLTRRTDTQYF